One T cell receptor (beta chain) is described in this entry. Its antigen is unidentified. Using its own MiXCR run on the RT-PCR reads, TCRdb lists one record per CDR3 protein. The table lists around 650,000 distinct CDR3 sequences, about 15% of them singletons. The sample is drawn from a study of response to subunit inactivated influenza vaccine. V lost 1 base, J lost 8 bases, and 14 bases lay in between. The CDR3 extends over 15 amino acids. Findings of the study overall: Seasonal influenza vaccination, on each occasion, was suggested by the authors to recruit few new T cells.

The rearrangement uses TRBV12-3 or TRBV12-4 and TRBJ1-4, with D maybe TRBD1 (5 bases). The sequence was collected from a man aged 50-60 years who received an inactivated influenza vaccine. Material: PBMCs from blood, obtained 11 to 12 days after vaccination. The CDR3 nucleotides are TGTGCCAGCAGTTTAGGAGGGGAGCCGCGGGAAAAACTGTTTTTT. Residues: CASSLGGEPREKLFF.